A selection of T cell receptor beta chains follows, all from one sample in a study of blood T cell repertoires in COVID-19. Measured with immunoSEQ multiplex PCR; TCRdb has only the in-frame clones, and not every one. The sample carries some 100,000 clones, around 90% recorded once. The sample was peripheral blood. The receptors stem from a human donor in a cohort sampled during active COVID-19. Each CDR3 is given with its conserved first and last residue. Each record gives: clone size, V gene, D gene, J gene, CDR3 DNA, CDR3 protein. A D gene is named only where the DNA matches it firmly. A row's size may be missing; if present it is once, few, many or a size class.

>NA|TRBV19|NA|TRBJ2-7
TGTGCCAGTAGTATTTCAGCGCGGGTGAGCTCCTACGAGCAGTACTTC
CASSISARVSSYEQYF
>once|TRBV28|NA|TRBJ2-1
TGTGCCAGCAGGCCATCCCTCGGGGGTGGTGATGAGCAGTTCTTC
CASRPSLGGGDEQFF
>few|TRBV19|TRBD1|TRBJ1-5
TGTGCCAGGACAGGGGGAAGCAATCAGCCCCAGCATTTT
CARTGGSNQPQHF
>NA|TRBV10-3|TRBD2|TRBJ2-5
TGTGCCATCAGTGAGTCGAGGGCGGGAGGTGGTGAGACCCAGTACTTC
CAISESRAGGGETQYF
>NA|TRBV10-3|TRBD1|TRBJ1-4
TGTGCCATCAGTGCCCGGACAGGCTTAAATGAAAAACTGTTTTTT
CAISARTGLNEKLFF
>NA|TRBV4-1|TRBD1|TRBJ1-5
TGCGCCAGCAGCGAGGGACAGCTCAATCAGCCCCAGCATTTT
CASSEGQLNQPQHF
>NA|TRBV5-1|TRBD2|TRBJ2-5
TGCGCCAGCAGCTTGGCCCCTAGCGGGAGTAATAAGGAGACCCAGTACTTC
CASSLAPSGSNKETQYF
>NA|TRBV3-1/TRBV3-2|NA|TRBJ1-1
TGTGCCAGCAGTGACACGCGGTCAGGCGGGCCTGAAGCTTTCTTT
CASSDTRSGGPEAFF
>once|TRBV19|NA|TRBJ2-3
TGTGCCAGTACCACCATCCCCCTCCGGGGGAGCACAGATACGCAGTATTTT
CASTTIPLRGSTDTQYF
>NA|TRBV25-1|NA|TRBJ1-4
TGTGCCAGCAGTGCACGGGAGGGGTTAACTAATGAAAAACTGTTTTTT
CASSAREGLTNEKLFF